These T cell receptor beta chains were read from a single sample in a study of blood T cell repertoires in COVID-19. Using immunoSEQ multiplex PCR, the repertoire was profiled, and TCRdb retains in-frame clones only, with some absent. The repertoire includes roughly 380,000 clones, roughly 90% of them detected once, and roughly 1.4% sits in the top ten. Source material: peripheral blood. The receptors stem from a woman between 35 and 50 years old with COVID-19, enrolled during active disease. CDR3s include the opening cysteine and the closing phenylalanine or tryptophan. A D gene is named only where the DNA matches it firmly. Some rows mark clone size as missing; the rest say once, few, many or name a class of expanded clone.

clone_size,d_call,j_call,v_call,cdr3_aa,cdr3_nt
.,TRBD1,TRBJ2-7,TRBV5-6,CASSYGQVLSYEQYF,TGTGCCAGCAGCTACGGACAGGTCCTCTCCTACGAGCAGTACTTC
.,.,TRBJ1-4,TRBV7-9,CASSYPTGSTNEKLFF,TGTGCCAGCAGCTACCCTACGGGGTCCACTAATGAAAAACTGTTTTTT
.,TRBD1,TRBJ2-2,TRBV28,CASTGGRTGELFF,TGTGCCAGTACAGGGGGGCGCACCGGGGAGCTGTTTTTT
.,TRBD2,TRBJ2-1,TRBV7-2,CASSLAVLAGVPNEQFF,TGTGCCAGCAGCTTAGCCGTACTAGCGGGAGTGCCCAATGAGCAGTTCTTC
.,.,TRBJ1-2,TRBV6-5,CASSYSGRSEGYTF,TGTGCCAGCAGTTACTCCGGCAGGTCTGAAGGCTACACCTTC
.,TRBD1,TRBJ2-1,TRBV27,CASSLNPMDRGLNNEQFF,TGTGCCAGCAGTTTGAATCCTATGGACAGGGGACTTAACAATGAGCAGTTCTTC
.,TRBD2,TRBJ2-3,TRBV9,CASSVARRLAGEGDTQYF,TGTGCCAGCAGCGTAGCTCGGAGACTAGCGGGAGAAGGGGATACGCAGTATTTT
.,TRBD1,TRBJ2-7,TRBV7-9,CASSLTGGQGSYEQYF,TGTGCCAGCAGCTTAACGGGGGGACAGGGCTCCTACGAGCAGTACTTC
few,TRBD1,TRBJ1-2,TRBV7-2,CASSLEGGSPYGYTF,TGTGCCAGCAGCTTAGAAGGGGGCAGTCCTTATGGCTACACCTTC
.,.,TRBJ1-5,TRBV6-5,CASSYSFSNQPQHF,TGTGCCAGCAGTTACTCCTTTAGCAATCAGCCCCAGCATTTT
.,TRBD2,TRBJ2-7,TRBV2,CASSEPGGLAEIYEQYF,TGTGCCAGCAGTGAACCGGGGGGACTAGCGGAAATCTACGAGCAGTACTTC
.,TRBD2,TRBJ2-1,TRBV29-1,CSVIAGASYNEQFF,TGCAGCGTCATAGCGGGAGCGTCCTACAATGAGCAGTTCTTC
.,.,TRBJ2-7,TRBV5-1,CASSLAAGVFYEQYF,TGCGCCAGCAGCTTGGCCGCAGGGGTTTTCTACGAGCAGTACTTC
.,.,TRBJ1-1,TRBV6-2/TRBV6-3,CASSLQGTQYEAFF,TGTGCCAGCAGTCTGCAGGGGACACAATATGAAGCTTTCTTT
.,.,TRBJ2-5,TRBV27,CASSSSENSGETQYF,TGTGCCAGCAGTTCCTCCGAGAATTCGGGAGAGACCCAGTACTTC
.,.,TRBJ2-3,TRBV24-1,CATSEGPPDTTDTQYF,TGTGCCACCAGTGAGGGTCCTCCCGACACCACAGATACGCAGTATTTT
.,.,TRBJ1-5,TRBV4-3,CASSQDLAGNNQPQHF,TGCGCCAGCAGCCAAGATCTAGCCGGGAACAATCAGCCCCAGCATTTT
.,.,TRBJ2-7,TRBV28,CASSILTGLGLSYEQYF,TGTGCCAGCAGCATCCTGACAGGGCTGGGACTGTCCTACGAGCAGTACTTC
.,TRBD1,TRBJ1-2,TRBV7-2,CASSPARQGAHGYTF,TGTGCCAGCAGCCCAGCCAGGCAGGGGGCGCATGGCTACACCTTC
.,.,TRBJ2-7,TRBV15,CATSGNRAYEQYF,TGTGCCACCAGCGGAAACAGGGCCTACGAGCAGTACTTC
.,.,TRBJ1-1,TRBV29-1,CSVAAGLANTEAFF,TGCAGCGTTGCCGCAGGGTTGGCGAACACTGAAGCTTTCTTT
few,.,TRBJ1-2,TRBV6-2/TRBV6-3,CASSPRGGFGYTF,TGTGCCAGCAGTCCCCGAGGGGGTTTTGGCTACACCTTC
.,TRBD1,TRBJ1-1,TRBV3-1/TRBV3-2,CASSQDKGTGGIFTEAFF,TGTGCCAGCAGCCAAGATAAGGGGACAGGGGGTATTTTCACTGAAGCTTTCTTT
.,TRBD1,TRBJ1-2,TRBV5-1,CASSVLRGLGYTF,TGCGCCAGCAGCGTCCTCAGGGGGCTTGGCTACACCTTC
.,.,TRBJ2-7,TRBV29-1,CSVYQGAPYEQYF,TGCAGCGTTTACCAAGGGGCACCTTACGAGCAGTACTTC
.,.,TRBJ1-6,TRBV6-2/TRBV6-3,CASSLTGGDSPLHF,TGTGCCAGCAGTCTCACAGGAGGGGATTCACCCCTCCACTTT
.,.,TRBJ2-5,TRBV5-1,CASSLSGGRQETQYF,TGCGCCAGCAGCTTGTCAGGTGGCCGCCAAGAGACCCAGTACTTC
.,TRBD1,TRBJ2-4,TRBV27,CASSSKTGSGTKNIQYF,TGTGCCAGCAGTTCCAAGACAGGGAGTGGGACCAAAAACATTCAGTACTTC
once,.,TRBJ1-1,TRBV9,CASSVAENTEAFF,TGTGCCAGCAGCGTGGCAGAGAACACTGAAGCTTTCTTT
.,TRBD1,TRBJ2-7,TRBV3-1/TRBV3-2,CASSPLTGESSYEQYF,TGTGCCAGCAGCCCACTGACAGGGGAAAGCTCCTACGAGCAGTACTTC
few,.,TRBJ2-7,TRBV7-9,CASSFDTTYEQYF,TGTGCCAGCAGCTTCGACACAACCTACGAGCAGTACTTC
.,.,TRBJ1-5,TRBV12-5,CASGSGDYQPQHF,TGTGCTAGTGGTTCCGGGGACTATCAGCCCCAGCATTTT
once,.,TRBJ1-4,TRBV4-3,CASSQDKLRDWTNEKLFF,TGCGCCAGCAGCCAAGATAAATTGAGGGACTGGACTAATGAAAAACTGTTTTTT
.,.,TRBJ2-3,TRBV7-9,CASSWKGDTDTQYF,TGTGCCAGCAGCTGGAAGGGAGACACAGATACGCAGTATTTT
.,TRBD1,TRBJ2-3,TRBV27,CAIRGTGTDTQYF,TGTGCCATCAGGGGGACAGGGACAGATACGCAGTATTTT
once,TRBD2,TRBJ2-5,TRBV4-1,CASSLTSGRRETQYF,TGCGCCAGCAGCCTGACTAGCGGGAGGCGAGAGACCCAGTACTTC
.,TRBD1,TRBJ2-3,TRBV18,CASSPKTGSTDTQYF,TGTGCCAGCTCACCAAAGACAGGGAGCACAGATACGCAGTATTTT
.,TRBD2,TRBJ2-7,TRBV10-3,CAISESRASGDYEQYF,TGTGCCATCAGTGAGTCACGGGCTAGCGGGGACTACGAGCAGTACTTC
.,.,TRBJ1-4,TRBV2,CASSVRFNEKLFF,TGTGCCAGCAGTGTCAGATTTAATGAAAAACTGTTTTTT
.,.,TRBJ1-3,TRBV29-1,CSVGQGNGNTIYF,TGCAGCGTTGGCCAGGGTAATGGAAACACCATATATTTT
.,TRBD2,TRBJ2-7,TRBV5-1,CASSLGLLAGAIGNEQYF,TGCGCCAGCAGCTTGGGTCTGCTAGCGGGAGCTATAGGGAACGAGCAGTACTTC
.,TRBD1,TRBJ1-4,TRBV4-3,CASSQDSGQVNEKLFF,TGCGCCAGCAGCCAAGACTCTGGACAGGTTAATGAAAAACTGTTTTTT
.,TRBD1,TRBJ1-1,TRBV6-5,CASRPGQRNTEAFF,TGTGCCAGCAGACCGGGACAGAGGAACACTGAAGCTTTCTTT
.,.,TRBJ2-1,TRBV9,CASTKTNSPEQFF,TGTGCCAGCACCAAAACGAACAGTCCTGAGCAGTTCTTC
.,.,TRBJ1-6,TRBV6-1,CASSEAWGRPLHF,TGTGCCAGCAGTGAAGCGTGGGGGCGACCCCTCCACTTT
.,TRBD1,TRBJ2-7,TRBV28,CASSSLTGVYEQYF,TGTGCCAGCAGTTCCCTGACAGGGGTCTACGAGCAGTACTTC
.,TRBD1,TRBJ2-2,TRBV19,CASSPQQGAGGELFF,TGTGCCAGTAGCCCTCAACAGGGGGCCGGCGGGGAGCTGTTTTTT
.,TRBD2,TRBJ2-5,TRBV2,CASSDRGGLAGGLRETQYF,TGTGCCAGCAGTGACAGGGGAGGACTAGCGGGGGGCCTTCGAGAGACCCAGTACTTC
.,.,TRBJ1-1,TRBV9,CASSVVGGANTEAFF,TGTGCCAGCAGCGTAGTCGGGGGAGCGAACACTGAAGCTTTCTTT
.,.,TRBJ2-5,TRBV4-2,CASSSESRQGQETQYF,TGTGCCAGCAGCTCCGAATCCAGGCAGGGCCAAGAGACCCAGTACTTC
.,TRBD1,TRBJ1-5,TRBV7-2,CASSPRTGVGQPQHF,TGTGCCAGCAGCCCCCGGACAGGGGTAGGACAGCCCCAGCATTTT
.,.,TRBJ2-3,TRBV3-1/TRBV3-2,CASSQLATYSTDTQYF,TGTGCCAGCAGCCAACTAGCGACCTACAGCACAGATACGCAGTATTTT
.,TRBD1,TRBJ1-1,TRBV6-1,CASSEGTGRGSNTEAFF,TGTGCCAGCAGTGAGGGGACAGGGAGGGGGTCGAACACTGAAGCTTTCTTT
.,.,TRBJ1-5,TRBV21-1,CASSIRDRGRGQPQHF,TGTGCCAGCAGCATACGGGACAGGGGGCGCGGGCAGCCCCAGCATTTT